The 25 T cell receptor beta chains given below trace back to one sample, sequenced in a study of T cell responses to AZD1222 COVID-19 vaccine. The protocol was immunoSEQ multiplex PCR, while the TCRdb copy is restricted to in-frame clones and leaves out a portion. This table has some 140,000 clones, roughly nine tenths appearing once. Sequencing was performed on peripheral blood, taken on day 0 of AZD1222 vaccination. Every receptor here comes from an adult in good health.

CDR3 loop: CASSYSAGGQPQHF. CDR3 nucleotide sequence: TGTGCCAGCAGTTACTCGGCAGGGGGTCAGCCCCAGCATTTT. The rearrangement links TRBV6-5 to TRBJ1-5; 7 nucleotides line up with TRBD1. This CDR3 is built from 14 residues. Germline CDR1 is MNHEY and CDR2 is SVGAGI. V was pared by 0 bases and J by 6 bases, with 2 bases of the junction left unmatched.

The J gene is TRBJ2-5, the V gene TRBV4-1, with 8 bases that match TRBD1. The V gene end was trimmed by 0 bases and the J gene end by 6 bases; junction bases not matched to a gene: 9. The CDR3 contains 16 residues. Germline V CDR1 and CDR2: MGHRA, YSYEKL. The CDR3: CASSQDPGQGMKTQYF. The CDR3 DNA sequence: TGCGCCAGCAGCCAAGATCCCGGACAGGGCATGAAGACCCAGTACTTC.

The CDR3: CASSESGTGLGSNQPQHF. Here the CDR3 DNA reads TGCGCCAGCAGTGAGTCCGGGACAGGCCTGGGGAGCAATCAGCCCCAGCATTTT. The chain has TRBV10-1 and TRBJ1-5; 8 bases match TRBD1. The CDR3 is 18 amino acids. V dropped 0 bases and J dropped 1; count of bases not matched to a gene: 8. CDR1 WNHNN and CDR2 SYGVQD come from the germline V gene (reference sequence).

The chain carries TRBV19 and TRBJ2-5, with a possible D match to TRBD1 (5 bases). V lost 6 bases, J lost 2 bases, and 16 bases lay in between. The CDR3 contains 15 residues. Germline V CDR1 and CDR2: LNHDA, SQIVND (reference sequence). The CDR3 sequence: CASSQNSRQQETQYF. DNA for the CDR3: TGTGCCAGTAGCCAAAACTCCCGACAGCAAGAGACCCAGTACTTC.

This clone was seen just once. The gene calls are TRBV9 and TRBJ2-1; 15 bases match TRBD2. V lost 2 bases, J lost 7 bases, and 13 bases stayed unmatched. The CDR3 covers 19 residues. Germline V lookup: CDR1 SGDLS, CDR2 YYNGEE. The CDR3 region is CASSVFSGLAGGLGNEQFF. The CDR3 DNA sequence: TGTGCCAGCAGCGTTTTTTCGGGACTAGCGGGAGGTCTGGGGAATGAGCAGTTCTTC. The full variable domain, its missing parts supplied by reference TRBV9 and TRBJ2-1, is DSGVTQTPKHLITATGQRVTLRCSPRSGDLSVYWYQQSLDQGLQFLIQYYNGEERAKGNILERFSAQQFPDLHSELNLSSLELGDSALYFCASSVFSGLAGGLGNEQFFGPGTRLTVL.

This chain connects TRBV6-5 to TRBJ1-5, with TRBD1 matching 7 bases. This CDR3 region has 16 residues. CDR1 MNHEY and CDR2 SVGAGI come from the germline V gene. V dropped 4 bases and J dropped 5; count of bases not matched to a gene: 11. CDR3 region: CASSSSPGQRDQPQHF. The DNA of the CDR3 is TGTGCCAGCAGTTCATCACCGGGACAGCGGGATCAGCCCCAGCATTTT.

This clone turned up a few times. The chain uses TRBV4-1 and TRBJ2-7, with TRBD2 identical over 12 bases. Trimming removed 3 bases from V and 3 bases from J; junction bases left unmatched: 0. CDR3 size: 14 residues. The germline gives CDR1 MGHRA, CDR2 YSYEKL. The CDR3 sequence: CASSQTSGSYEQYF. The CDR3 bases are TGCGCCAGCAGCCAGACTAGCGGGAGCTACGAGCAGTACTTC.

V usage is TRBV24-1 and J usage is TRBJ2-7; possible D gene TRBD2, 6 bases. The V end was cut by 2 bases, the J end by 4 bases, with 14 bases between. Germline values: CDR1 KGHDR, CDR2 SFDVKD. This CDR3 contains 15 residues. CDR3 sequence reads: CATSDSSGDPYEQYF. The CDR3 DNA is TGTGCCACCAGTGATTCTTCGGGAGACCCTTACGAGCAGTACTTC.

J is TRBJ1-5 and V is TRBV29-1, with 10 bases matching TRBD1. This CDR3 contains 14 residues. Germline V gene data show CDR1 as SQVTM and CDR2 as ANQGSEA. The V and J ends lost 7 bases and 5 bases, in that order; junction bases with no gene match: 8. CDR3 residues: CSAVGTGVDQPQHF. DNA of the CDR3: TGCAGCGCGGTGGGGACAGGGGTGGATCAGCCCCAGCATTTT.

This clone was counted a single time. The V call is TRBV21-1, the J call TRBJ1-1. TRBV21-1 is listed as a pseudogene. This CDR3 spans 15 amino acids. The CDR3 loop is CASEGRQYTNTEAFF. The DNA of the CDR3 is TGTGCCAGCGAGGGAAGACAGTATACGAACACTGAAGCTTTCTTT.

The chain recombines TRBV2 with TRBJ2-7; 7 positions agree with TRBD1. This CDR3 contains 13 residues. With V trimmed by 6 bases and J by 3 bases, 5 bases remained unmatched. Germline-derived CDR1 and CDR2 are SNHLY and FYNNEI. CDR3 sequence (DNA): TGTGCCAGCAGGGAGGACAGGTTCTACGAGCAGTACTTC. Amino acids: CASREDRFYEQYF.

The gene calls are TRBV10-3 and TRBJ2-3; 10 nucleotides agree with TRBD2. Germline lookup yields CDR1 ENHRY and CDR2 SYGVKD. Trimming took 3 bases from V and 6 from J; bases not matched to a gene: 9. The CDR3 runs 16 residues. Written as DNA, the CDR3 is TGTGCCATCAGTGAATCTAGCGGGAGAGTCGGGGATACGCAGTATTTT. Translation: CAISESSGRVGDTQYF.

The CDR3 DNA is TGTGCCAGCAGCTTAGGGACAGCGAACACTGAAGCTTTCTTT. Its translation is CASSLGTANTEAFF. The J gene is TRBJ1-1, the V gene TRBV5-4; 7 bases agree with TRBD1. CDR1 is SGHNT and CDR2 is YYREEE in the germline V gene (reference sequence). J was trimmed by 1 base and V by 2 bases; bases with no gene match: 2. CDR3 length equals 14 residues.

The rearrangement links TRBV6-5 to TRBJ2-1; TRBD2 agrees at 11 bases. CDR1 and CDR2 (germline): MNHEY, SVGAGI. The CDR3 has 15 amino acids. The V segment lost 8 bases and the J segment 10 bases; nucleotides outside the gene matches: 13. The CDR3 sequence is CASSGRLAGLREQFF. Here the CDR3 DNA reads TGTGCCAGCTCAGGGAGACTAGCGGGATTAAGGGAGCAGTTCTTC.

The chain uses TRBV5-6 and TRBJ2-3; no firm D call. Germline CDR1 and CDR2: SGHDT and YYEEEE. This CDR3 spans 11 amino acids. Trimming left V 0 bases short and J 6 bases short, with 2 bases between. CDR3 DNA: TGTGCCAGCAGCTTGGCCGATACGCAGTATTTT. As protein: CASSLADTQYF.

The rearrangement links TRBV30 to TRBJ2-7; TRBD1 is a possible D gene (6 bases). This CDR3 contains 17 residues. Trimming left V 3 bases short and J 5 bases short, with 26 bases between. The germline CDR1 and CDR2 sequences are GTSNPN and SVGIG (reference sequence). CDR3: CAWSRKGDPGSRDEQYF. As DNA, the CDR3 is TGTGCCTGGAGCCGGAAGGGGGACCCGGGCTCGAGGGACGAGCAGTACTTC.

This chain connects TRBV6-1 to TRBJ1-3; D is possibly TRBD1 (5 bases). This CDR3 has 12 residues. Germline values: CDR1 MNHNS, CDR2 SASEGT. V shed 7 bases and J shed 7 bases, with 11 bases lying between them. The CDR3: CASTPGINTIYF. The CDR3 DNA reads TGTGCCAGCACCCCAGGGATCAACACCATATATTTT.

The chain carries TRBV18 and TRBJ2-1; 8 bases are shared with TRBD2. This CDR3 is built from 15 residues. Trimming took 5 bases from V and 4 from J; bases not matched to a gene: 7. CDR1 is KGHSH and CDR2 is LQKENI in the germline V gene. The CDR3, as DNA: TGTGCCAGCTCAGACAGCGGGAGTCCTTACAATGAGCAGTTCTTC. It yields the protein CASSDSGSPYNEQFF.

The chain uses TRBV15 and TRBJ1-2; tentative D call: TRBD1 (5 bases). Trimming took off 0 bases at V and 7 bases at J, with 9 bases between the two ends. Per the germline V gene, CDR1 is LNHNV and CDR2 is YYDKDF (reference sequence). The CDR3 is 13 amino acids. The CDR3 reads CATSRDTQAGYTF. The DNA for the CDR3 is TGTGCCACCAGCAGAGATACACAGGCTGGCTACACCTTC.

About this clone itself: This specimen includes other DNA sequences encoding the same CDR3. The chain has TRBV5-4 and TRBJ2-1, with 11 bases that match TRBD2. Germline CDR1 reads SGHNT; CDR2 reads YYREEE (reference sequence). This CDR3 region has 16 residues. The trim removed 0 bases at V and 4 bases at J, leaving 3 bases unmatched. The CDR3 nucleotides read TGTGCCAGCAGCTTGGGTTTAGCGGGAGGGTACAATGAGCAGTTCTTC. It specifies CASSLGLAGGYNEQFF.

This rearrangement joins TRBV19 to TRBJ2-1; TRBD2 aligns across 9 bases. Trimming took 3 bases from V and 6 from J; bases not matched to a gene: 12. The CDR3 length is 17 residues. Germline V gives CDR1 LNHDA, CDR2 SQIVND (reference sequence). CDR3 residues: CASSIPRLAALSNEQFF. CDR3 coding DNA: TGTGCCAGTAGTATCCCCCGACTAGCGGCACTCAGCAATGAGCAGTTCTTC.

The genes are TRBV7-7 and TRBJ2-5, with 7 bases identical to TRBD1. CDR1 and CDR2 (germline): SSHAT, FNYEAQ (reference sequence). This CDR3 is built from 14 residues. The V gene end was trimmed by 3 bases and the J gene end by 1 base; junction bases not matched to a gene: 2. CDR3 amino acids: CASSFAGGQETQYF. The CDR3, as DNA: TGTGCCAGCAGCTTCGCAGGGGGCCAAGAGACCCAGTACTTC.

The genes are TRBV28 and TRBJ1-1; unclear D gene. V was clipped by 6 bases and J by 8 bases, with 13 bases between them. Germline-derived CDR1 and CDR2 are MDHEN and SYDVKM. CDR3 size: 12 residues. As DNA, the CDR3 is TGTGCCAGCAGGCCACCCCGATCAGAAGCTTTCTTT. It encodes CASRPPRSEAFF.

The sample holds one count of this clone. The chain carries TRBV27 and TRBJ1-5, with D perhaps matching TRBD1 (6 bases). V was pared by 5 bases and J by 3 bases, with 11 bases between. Per the germline V gene, CDR1 is MNHEY and CDR2 is SMNVEV (reference sequence). This CDR3 has 14 residues. The CDR3 DNA sequence: TGTGCCAGCAGTAGCGACAGGCTCAATCAGCCCCAGCATTTT. Protein sequence: CASSSDRLNQPQHF.

As DNA, the CDR3 is TGTGCCAGCAGCGGGCCAGGGGGAAAAGTCTACGAGCAGTACTTC. This sequence encodes CASSGPGGKVYEQYF. The chain is built from TRBV21-1 and TRBJ2-7; the listed D gene, TRBD1, was not tested against the DNA. TRBV21-1 is a pseudogene segment. CDR3 length equals 15 residues.